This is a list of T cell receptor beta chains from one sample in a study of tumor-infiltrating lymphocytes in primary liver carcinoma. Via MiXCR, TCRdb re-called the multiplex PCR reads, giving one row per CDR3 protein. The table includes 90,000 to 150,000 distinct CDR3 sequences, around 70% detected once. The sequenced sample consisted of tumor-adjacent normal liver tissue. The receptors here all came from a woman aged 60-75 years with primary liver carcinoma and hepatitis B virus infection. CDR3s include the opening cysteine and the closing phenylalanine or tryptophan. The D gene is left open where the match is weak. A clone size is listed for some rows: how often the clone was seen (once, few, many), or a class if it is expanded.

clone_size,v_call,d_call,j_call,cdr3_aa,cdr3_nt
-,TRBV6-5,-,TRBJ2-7,CASSDGGQHYKQYF,TGTGCCAGCAGTGACGGGGGACAGCACTACAAGCAGTACTTC
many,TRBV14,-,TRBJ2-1,CASSQAWRYNEQFF,TGTGCCAGCAGCCAAGCCTGGCGCTACAATGAGCAGTTCTTC
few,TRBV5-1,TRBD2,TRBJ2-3,CASSAGGGLAGVSDTQYF,TGCGCCAGCAGCGCCGGAGGGGGACTAGCGGGAGTTTCAGATACGCAGTATTTT
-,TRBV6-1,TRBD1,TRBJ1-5,CAGRKDRTSNQPQHF,TGTGCCGGCAGGAAGGACAGGACTAGCAATCAGCCTCAGCATTTT
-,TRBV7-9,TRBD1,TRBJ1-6,CASSLQGGSPLHF,TGTGCCAGCAGCTTACAGGGGGGTTCACCCCTCCACTTT
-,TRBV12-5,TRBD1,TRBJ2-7,CASAVDRGYENYF,TGTGCTAGTGCCGTCGACAGGGGGTACGAGAATTACTTC
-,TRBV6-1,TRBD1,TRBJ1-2,CASSDRGTGYGNTF,TGCGCCAGCAGTGACCGCGGGACAGGCTATGGCAACACCTTC
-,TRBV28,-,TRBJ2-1,CASSLTWTKSPYNEQFF,TGTGCCAGCAGTTTAACTTGGACCAAAAGCCCCTACAATGAGCAGTTCTTC
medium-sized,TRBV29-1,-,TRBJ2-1,CSVQAGRSNEQFF,TGCAGCGTGCAGGCCGGACGCAGCAATGAGCAGTTCTTC
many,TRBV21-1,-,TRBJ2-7,CASSPRSPDEQYF,TGTGCCAGCAGCCCAAGGTCTCCCGACGAGCAGTACTTC
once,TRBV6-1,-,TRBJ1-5,CASSDLADSNRPQHF,TGTGCTAGCAGTGATTTGGCCGATAGTAATCGGCCCCAGCATTTT
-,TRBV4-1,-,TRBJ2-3,CASSQGHRQAHPQYF,TGCGCCAGCAGCCAAGGGCACAGACAGGCTCACCCCCAGTATTTT
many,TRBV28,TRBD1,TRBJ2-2,CASSLRRGRRTDMNTGELFF,TGTGCCAGCAGTTTAAGAAGGGGGCGGCGGACGGACATGAACACCGGGGAGCTGTTTTTT
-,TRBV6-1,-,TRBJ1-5,CASDEPQPQHF,TGTGCCAGCGATGAACCTCAGCCCCAGCATTTT
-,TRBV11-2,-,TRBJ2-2,CASNLFRSIPGELFF,TGTGCCAGCAACTTATTCCGTAGCATCCCTGGGGAGCTGTTTTTT
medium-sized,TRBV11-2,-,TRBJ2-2,CASSLEPAGELFF,TGTGCCAGCAGCTTGGAGCCAGCCGGGGAGCTGTTTTTT
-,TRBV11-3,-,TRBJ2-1,CASSIEASVRARSYNEQFF,TGTGCCAGCAGTATAGAGGCTAGCGTGAGGGCCCGCTCCTACAATGAGCAGTTCTTC
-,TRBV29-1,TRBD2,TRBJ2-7,CSVITSGTYKQYF,TGCAGCGTTATAACTAGCGGGACCTACAAGCAGTACTTC
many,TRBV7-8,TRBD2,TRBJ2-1,CASSSGVLAGGTYNEQFF,TGTGCCAGCAGCTCCGGGGTGCTAGCGGGGGGTACCTACAATGAGCAGTTCTTC